Shown below are 22 T cell receptor beta chains from a single sample sequenced in a study of human T cells and chemical hapten exposure. Time point noted: pre-sensitization, week 0. Treatment specified: therapeutic diphenylcyclopropenone sensitization with weekly scalp DPC. One entry per CDR3 protein, called by TCRdb with MiXCR from the RACE reads. This sample has about 260,000 distinct CDR3 sequences; about 9% occur once, and the top ten carry over 2%. The material sequenced was whole blood, taken in connection with sensitization to the hapten diphenylcyclopropenone (DPC). All receptors derive from a woman in her forties with alopecia areata. Some clones in this sample may be carry-over from other donors' samples.

V usage is TRBV4-1 and J usage is TRBJ2-2, with 9 bases fitting TRBD2. With V trimmed by 0 bases and J by 4 bases, 9 bases remained unmatched. Germline CDR1 and CDR2: MGHRA and YSYEKL. The CDR3 sequence is 18 residues long. The CDR3 loop reads CASSQDPPGTSSTGELFF. The CDR3 DNA reads TGCGCCAGCAGCCAAGATCCGCCCGGGACTAGCTCCACCGGGGAGCTGTTTTTT.

The chain couples TRBV18 to TRBJ2-3; D tentatively fits TRBD1 or TRBD2 (6 bases each). There are 16 residues in the CDR3. Looked up from germline, CDR1 is KGHSH and CDR2 is LQKENI. The germline V and J ends were trimmed by 3 bases and 5 bases, with 18 bases remaining between them. CDR3 in amino acids: CASSPLGGGPGDTQYF. The CDR3 bases are TGTGCCAGCTCACCCCTAGGAGGGGGGCCCGGAGATACGCAGTATTTT.

The table lists this clonotype with a few counts. V gene TRBV6-6 combines with J gene TRBJ2-3; D call uncertain. The CDR3 is made up of 14 amino acids. V was clipped by 6 bases and J by 0 bases, with 10 bases between them. The germline gives CDR1 MNHNY, CDR2 SVGAGI (reference sequence). For the CDR3, the DNA is TGTGCCAGCAGGAAATTTACTAGCACAGATACGCAGTATTTT. As protein: CASRKFTSTDTQYF.

This clonotype was detected only a few times. The chain's CDR3 is CASSLAYSGTAYEQYF. CDR3 in DNA: TGCGCCAGCAGCTTGGCCTATAGCGGGACGGCGTACGAGCAGTACTTC. This chain links TRBV5-1 with TRBJ2-7; 8 bases agree with TRBD2. Germline assignment: CDR1 SGHRS and CDR2 YFSETQ. J was trimmed by 4 bases and V by 0 bases; bases with no gene match: 9. The CDR3 has 16 residues.

The rearrangement links TRBV4-1 to TRBJ2-4, with 9 bases aligning to TRBD1. The CDR3 has 18 amino acids. V was clipped by 2 bases and J by 0 bases; unmatched bases: 8. Germline V gives CDR1 MGHRA, CDR2 YSYEKL. CDR3 in DNA: TGCGCCAGCAGCCAACCACAGGGACAGGGCCTAGCCAAAAACATTCAGTACTTC. It is translated as CASSQPQGQGLAKNIQYF.

This clonotype occurred many times. This chain uses TRBV5-1 with TRBJ1-5; D is unresolved. V shed 0 bases and J shed 1 base, with 8 bases lying between them. The CDR3 is made up of 15 amino acids. Germline CDR1 and CDR2: SGHRS and YFSETQ. The CDR3 is CASSLGFTSNQPQHF. As DNA, the CDR3 is TGCGCCAGCAGCTTGGGCTTCACGAGCAATCAGCCCCAGCATTTT. Full variable domain (remainder filled in from reference TRBV5-1 and TRBJ1-5): KAGVTQTPRYLIKTRGQQVTLSCSPISGHRSVSWYQQTPGQGLQFLFEYFSETQRNKGNFPGRFSGRQFSNSRSEMNVSTLELGDSALYLCASSLGFTSNQPQHFGDGTRLSIL.

This clonotype was observed a handful of times. The rearrangement uses TRBV10-3 and TRBJ2-3; D is possibly TRBD1 or TRBD2 (5 bases each). V lost 4 bases, J lost 7 bases, and 15 bases lay in between. The CDR3 contains 14 residues. Germline assignment: CDR1 ENHRY and CDR2 SYGVKD. CDR3 in DNA: TGTGCCATCAGTGCCGGGACCCAGGTTCATACGCAGTATTTT. This sequence encodes CAISAGTQVHTQYF.

The sample holds a few counts of this clonotype. This chain connects TRBV7-2 to TRBJ2-1; 7 bases line up with TRBD2. J lost 3 bases, V lost 5 bases, and 10 bases had no gene match. The CDR3 totals 16 residues. The germline V gene has CDR1 SGHTA and CDR2 FQGNSA. CDR3 in amino acids: CASSPRISGFYNEQFF. CDR3 sequence (DNA): TGTGCCAGCAGCCCCCGGATTAGCGGGTTCTACAATGAGCAGTTCTTC.

Ten or more counts support this clonotype. The rearrangement joins TRBV6-5 to TRBJ2-7, with TRBD2 matching 9 bases. Losses at the gene ends were 2 bases for V and 6 bases for J; bases not matched to a gene: 5. From germline, CDR1 is MNHEY and CDR2 SVGAGI. CDR3 size: 14 residues. The CDR3 here is CASSYGTSISEQYF. The CDR3, as DNA: TGTGCCAGCAGTTACGGGACTAGCATATCCGAGCAGTACTTC.

The genes are TRBV28 and TRBJ1-1; D is ambiguous. The CDR3 is 13 amino acids. Germline V gene data show CDR1 as MDHEN and CDR2 as SYDVKM. V dropped 2 bases and J dropped 4 bases, with 8 bases sitting between them. The CDR3 sequence: CASSLESTTEAFF. Here the CDR3 DNA reads TGTGCCAGCAGTTTAGAATCGACCACTGAAGCTTTCTTT. The full variable domain, completed using reference TRBV28 and TRBJ1-1, is DVKVTQSSRYLVKRTGEKVFLECVQDMDHENMFWYRQDPGLGLRLIYFSYDVKMKEKGDIPEGYSVSREKKERFSLILESASTNQTSMYLCASSLESTTEAFFGQGTRLTVV.

This clonotype was seen repeatedly, ten times or more. The chain employs TRBV16 and TRBJ1-1; D is uncertain. The V end was cut by 0 bases, the J end by 2 bases, with 10 bases between. Germline CDR1 and CDR2: KGHSY and FQNENV. The CDR3 is 15 residues long. For the CDR3, the DNA is TGTGCCAGCAGCCAATCGGGCCTTCTAAACACTGAAGCTTTCTTT. Translation: CASSQSGLLNTEAFF.

This clonotype was recorded at least ten times. The chain recombines TRBV28 with TRBJ2-7; the D gene could be TRBD1 or TRBD2 (5 bases each). CDR3 length: 17 amino acids. Between the trimmed V and J ends, which lost 2 bases and 0 bases, there was a span of 17 bases. CDR1 MDHEN and CDR2 SYDVKM come from the germline V gene. The CDR3 DNA sequence: TGTGCCAGCAGTTTAGGGGCGGGCAAACGCCTCTCCTACGAGCAGTACTTC. It encodes CASSLGAGKRLSYEQYF.

The genes are TRBV29-1 and TRBJ2-5; D is unclear. There are 11 residues in the CDR3. In germline, CDR1 is SQVTM, CDR2 ANQGSEA. Trimming took off 6 bases at V and 5 bases at J, with 10 bases between the two ends. CDR3 coding DNA: TGCAGCGTGCAGCCGCCCGAGACCCAGTACTTC. Amino acid sequence: CSVQPPETQYF.

The chain uses TRBV12-3 or TRBV12-4 and TRBJ1-2; possible D gene TRBD1, 5 bases. The CDR3 totals 13 residues. V was pared by 3 bases and J by 4 bases, with 9 bases between. DNA of the CDR3: TGTGCCAGCAGTTTCTTGGACACCTATGGCTACACCTTC. Translated: CASSFLDTYGYTF.

As to this clonotype: One end of the junction does not line up with germline, which may come from a read error. The CDR3 loop is CASNLTPGTTFAF. Here the CDR3 DNA reads TGCGCCAGCAACCTCACTCCCGGGACTACTTTCGCCTTC. The chain employs TRBV5-1 and TRBJ1-2, with a weak D call TRBD1 (5 bases). From germline, CDR1 is SGHRS and CDR2 YFSETQ. CDR3 length equals 13 residues.

This clonotype appeared many times. V usage is TRBV28 and J usage is TRBJ1-5; D gene unclear. Germline V gene sequence: CDR1 MDHEN, CDR2 SYDVKM. Trimming removed 6 bases from V and 4 bases from J, with 4 bases in between. This CDR3 comprises 11 residues. The CDR3 DNA is TGTGCCAGCAGACAAAATCAGCCCCAGCATTTT. It specifies CASRQNQPQHF.

This clonotype was detected only a few times. The chain links TRBV12-3 or TRBV12-4 to TRBJ2-7, with D possibly TRBD1 on 6 matching bases. This CDR3 is 13 amino acids long. Trimming left V 7 bases short and J 6 bases short, with 16 bases between. The CDR3 is CASTGSGAGEQYF. The CDR3 DNA reads TGTGCCAGCACCGGATCAGGGGCGGGCGAGCAGTACTTC.

This clonotype was recorded a few times. This chain links TRBV2 with TRBJ2-1; TRBD1 or TRBD2 may be the D gene (5 bases each). Looked up from germline, CDR1 is SNHLY and CDR2 is FYNNEI. Trimming removed 8 bases from V and 5 bases from J, with 10 bases in between. This CDR3 has 12 residues. CDR3 nucleotide sequence: TGTGCCAGCGGGACGCTCCACAATGAGCAGTTCTTC. It encodes CASGTLHNEQFF.

There are a few counts of this clonotype. The chain couples TRBV28 to TRBJ1-4; D possibly corresponds to TRBD1 (5 bases). V lost 4 bases, J lost 7 bases, and 10 bases lay in between. CDR1 MDHEN and CDR2 SYDVKM come from the germline V gene. This CDR3 region has 13 residues. The CDR3 DNA sequence: TGTGCCAGCAGTTCGGGACTCGGTGAAAAACTGTTTTTT. It codes for CASSSGLGEKLFF. The full variable domain, with the rest looked up from reference TRBV28 and TRBJ1-4, is DVKVTQSSRYLVKRTGEKVFLECVQDMDHENMFWYRQDPGLGLRLIYFSYDVKMKEKGDIPEGYSVSREKKERFSLILESASTNQTSMYLCASSSGLGEKLFFGSGTQLSVL.

The chain links TRBV12-3 or TRBV12-4 to TRBJ2-5; unclear D gene. V was shortened by 1 base and J by 5 bases, with 8 bases between the two germline ends. This CDR3 spans 13 amino acids. The chain's CDR3 is CASSLEGPETQYF. DNA for the CDR3: TGTGCCAGCAGTTTAGAGGGTCCGGAGACCCAGTACTTC.

The V call is TRBV21-1, the J call TRBJ2-7; TRBD1, as called in the table, went unchecked against the DNA. TRBV21-1 is recorded as a pseudogene. The CDR3 has 15 amino acids. The CDR3 reads CASGRRTGDSYEQYF. In DNA form, the CDR3 reads TGTGCCAGCGGACGACGGACAGGGGACTCCTACGAGCAGTACTTC.

This chain joins TRBV9 and TRBJ2-3; 8 positions agree with TRBD2. The CDR3 loop spans 14 amino acids. From germline, CDR1 is SGDLS and CDR2 YYNGEE. V lost 1 base and J lost 7; bases outside the gene matches: 5. The CDR3 region is CASSVLLAENTQYF. DNA for the CDR3: TGTGCCAGCAGCGTACTACTAGCGGAGAATACGCAGTATTTT.